A selection of T cell receptor beta chains follows, all from one sample in a study of technical replicates of blood from several donors. Generated by immunoSEQ multiplex PCR, the TCRdb table keeps only in-frame clones and is missing some. The sample includes 45,000 to 60,000 clones, 75% to 95% seen only once; the top ten take about 3.8%. The sequencing input was PBMCs. All receptors derive from a human donor in good health. Some clones in this sample may be carry-over from other donors' samples. Both conserved end residues are part of each CDR3. D genes are given only for firm matches. Clone size appears in some rows only: once, few, many, or a class for an expanded clone.

CASSYHDRGNSPLHF	TGTGCCAGCAGTTACCACGACAGGGGTAATTCACCCCTCCACTTT	TRBD1	15	once	TRBV6-5	TRBJ1-6
CASSLWGTNTEAFF	TGCGCCAGCAGCTTGTGGGGCACAAACACTGAAGCTTTCTTT	.	14	.	TRBV5-1	TRBJ1-1
CASTPGLAEYTDTQYF	TGTGCCAGCACCCCGGGACTAGCGGAGTACACAGATACGCAGTATTTT	TRBD2	16	medium-sized	TRBV7-9	TRBJ2-3
CASSPRQGSNTEAFF	TGTGCCAGCAGCCCGCGACAGGGGTCGAACACTGAAGCTTTCTTT	TRBD1	15	.	TRBV5-4	TRBJ1-1
CAISESAMRSNYGYTF	TGTGCCATCAGTGAGTCTGCCATGCGGTCTAACTATGGCTACACCTTC	.	16	.	TRBV10-3	TRBJ1-2
CASSPPRTGGWSEAFF	TGTGCCAGCAGTCCACCCCGGACAGGGGGCTGGTCTGAAGCTTTCTTT	TRBD1	16	.	TRBV27	TRBJ1-1
CASSGTGPEQYF	TGTGCCAGCAGCGGAACAGGACCCGAGCAGTACTTC	.	12	few	TRBV9	TRBJ2-7
CASSQAGLGPRINYGYTF	TGCGCCAGCAGCCAAGCTGGACTTGGCCCCAGAATCAACTATGGCTACACCTTC	.	18	.	TRBV4-1	TRBJ1-2
CAISESDRLQRSYEQYF	TGTGCCATCAGTGAGTCAGACCGACTCCAACGATCCTACGAGCAGTACTTC	.	17	.	TRBV10-3	TRBJ2-7
CASSLDGTVEAFF	TGTGCCAGCAGCTTAGATGGGACAGTAGAAGCTTTCTTT	TRBD1	13	.	TRBV7-9	TRBJ1-1
CATSSLLAGADTQYF	TGCGCCACCAGTTCCCTACTAGCGGGGGCAGATACGCAGTATTTT	TRBD2	15	.	TRBV4-1	TRBJ2-3
CASSSPGQRGTEAFF	TGTGCCAGTAGTTCCCCGGGACAGCGAGGGACTGAAGCTTTCTTT	TRBD1	15	.	TRBV19	TRBJ1-1
CASTLKGGGNTGELFF	TGTGCCAGCACCCTAAAGGGGGGGGGCAACACCGGGGAGCTGTTTTTT	.	16	.	TRBV6-6	TRBJ2-2
CASSLDRDSGGNTIYF	TGTGCCAGCAGTTTAGACCGGGACAGCGGAGGGAACACCATATATTTT	TRBD1	16	.	TRBV28	TRBJ1-3
CASNAGVNTGELFF	TGTGCCAGCAACGCGGGGGTGAACACCGGGGAGCTGTTTTTT	TRBD2	14	.	TRBV2	TRBJ2-2
CAISEASGAANEQFF	TGTGCCATCAGTGAGGCCAGTGGGGCGGCCAATGAGCAGTTCTTC	.	15	once	TRBV10-3	TRBJ2-1
CASSPREGQGGNEQFF	TGTGCCAGCAGCCCAAGGGAAGGACAGGGGGGGAATGAGCAGTTCTTC	TRBD1	16	.	TRBV7-2	TRBJ2-1
CASSQDFASGSLMGTQYF	TGCGCCAGCAGCCAAGATTTCGCTAGCGGGAGTTTAATGGGTACGCAGTATTTT	TRBD2	18	.	TRBV4-3	TRBJ2-3
CASSAGGTGELFF	TGTGCCAGCAGCGCAGGGGGTACCGGGGAGCTGTTTTTT	TRBD1	13	.	TRBV11-3	TRBJ2-2
CASSSGQRNTEAFF	TGTGCCAGCAGCTCGGGACAGCGGAACACTGAAGCTTTCTTT	TRBD1	14	few	TRBV7-2	TRBJ1-1
CASSLSGSSYNEQFF	TGTGCCAGCAGCTTAAGCGGGAGCTCCTACAATGAGCAGTTCTTC	TRBD2	15	.	TRBV7-6	TRBJ2-1
CASSLEGGGGASETQYF	TGTGCCAGCAGCTTAGAGGGTGGCGGGGGGGCATCCGAGACCCAGTACTTC	TRBD2	17	.	TRBV7-8	TRBJ2-5
CSVAPGGTGGEKLFF	TGCAGCGTGGCCCCGGGCGGGACAGGGGGTGAAAAACTGTTTTTT	TRBD1	15	.	TRBV29-1	TRBJ1-4
CASSRGRAGDTQYF	TGTGCCAGCAGCCGTGGGAGGGCGGGAGATACGCAGTATTTT	TRBD2	14	.	TRBV11-3	TRBJ2-3
CSVDRQGLLYSNQPQHF	TGCAGCGTTGATCGGCAGGGGCTTCTTTATAGCAATCAGCCCCAGCATTTT	.	17	.	TRBV29-1	TRBJ1-5
CASSQTSGNTGELFF	TGTGCCAGCTCGCAGACTAGCGGCAACACCGGGGAGCTGTTTTTT	TRBD2	15	.	TRBV18	TRBJ2-2
CASSPGQGAFYEQYF	TGTGCCAGCAGCCCGGGACAGGGAGCTTTCTACGAGCAGTACTTC	TRBD1	15	.	TRBV9	TRBJ2-7
CASSPPSVGALGGYTF	TGTGCCAGCTCACCACCGTCCGTGGGAGCACTAGGGGGCTACACCTTC	.	16	.	TRBV18	TRBJ1-2
CASSVGQGASNEQFF	TGTGCCAGCAGCGTAGGGCAGGGGGCTTCAAATGAGCAGTTCTTC	TRBD1	15	.	TRBV9	TRBJ2-1
CASTPIQGAGTEAFF	TGTGCCAGCACACCGATACAGGGGGCGGGCACTGAAGCTTTCTTT	TRBD1	15	once	TRBV6-1	TRBJ1-1
CASSSTGHRADTQYF	TGTGCCAGCAGCTCGACGGGACATCGGGCAGATACGCAGTATTTT	.	15	.	TRBV5-8	TRBJ2-3
CASSLVQGTGELFF	TGTGCCAGCAGCTTGGTACAGGGGACCGGGGAGCTGTTTTTT	TRBD1	14	.	TRBV11-3	TRBJ2-2
CAWSWGQGNQPQHF	TGTGCCTGGAGTTGGGGACAGGGCAATCAGCCCCAGCATTTT	TRBD1	14	.	TRBV30	TRBJ1-5
CASSPTSVNTGELFF	TGTGCCAGCAGCCCCACTAGCGTGAACACCGGGGAGCTGTTTTTT	TRBD2	15	.	TRBV7-3	TRBJ2-2
CASSLSGTSLDTQYF	TGTGCCAGCAGTTTATCAGGGACTAGCTTGGATACGCAGTATTTT	TRBD2	15	.	TRBV28	TRBJ2-3
CASSLYGGINQPQHF	TGTGCCAGCAGCTTATACGGGGGGATCAATCAGCCCCAGCATTTT	.	15	.	TRBV7-3	TRBJ1-5
CASGQSGKYGYTF	TGCGCCAGCGGCCAGTCAGGGAAGTATGGCTACACCTTC	.	13	.	TRBV4-1	TRBJ1-2
CASSKERGGGTSPYEQYF	TGTGCCAGCAGCAAGGAGCGGGGAGGCGGGACCTCCCCTTACGAGCAGTACTTC	TRBD2	18	.	TRBV5-4	TRBJ2-7
CASSLDSLRGYTF	TGTGCCAGTAGTTTAGACAGCCTGAGGGGCTACACCTTC	.	13	.	TRBV28	TRBJ1-2
CASSEGGALGEKLFF	TGTGCCAGCAGCGAGGGGGGGGCACTGGGTGAAAAACTGTTTTTT	.	15	.	TRBV6-1	TRBJ1-4